A single sample gave rise to the 9 T cell receptor beta chains below, sequenced in a study of identical twins. Each CDR3 protein is one row after TCRdb ran MiXCR on the 5' RACE reads. The sample includes fewer than 500,000 distinct CDR3 sequences, roughly an eighth of them seen just once. This sample was shared with a second study, whose subject was yellow fever vaccine responses in identical twins.

Sample: CD4+ T cells sorted from blood. These receptors originate from a woman in her late teens or twenties in good health.

Ten or more counts support this clonotype. CDR3 bases: TGTGCCAGCGAGCGGGATAGGGTAGGGTTTATCACTGAAGCTTTCTTT. Protein sequence: CASERDRVGFITEAFF. The chain carries TRBV2 and TRBJ1-1; D remains unclear. Trimming removed 8 bases at V and 4 bases at J, with 23 bases between. CDR1 and CDR2 from the germline V gene are SNHLY and FYNNEI. The CDR3 covers 16 residues.

The chain joins TRBV3-1 to TRBJ2-5; 11 bases are a match to TRBD2. Germline V gene sequence: CDR1 LGHDT, CDR2 YNNKEL (reference sequence). V was clipped by 1 base and J by 5 bases; unmatched bases: 6. The CDR3 consists of 16 residues. The DNA for the CDR3 is TGTGCCAGCAGCCAAGGAGTACTAGCGGGGGAGGAGACCCAGTACTTC. Translation gives CASSQGVLAGEETQYF.

This clonotype was seen many times. The chain is built from TRBV7-2 and TRBJ2-1; D remains ambiguous. V shed 4 bases and J shed 7 bases, with 17 bases lying between them. From germline, CDR1 is SGHTA and CDR2 FQGNSA. The CDR3 length is 15 residues. The CDR3 DNA reads TGTGCCAGCAGCTCTCAACCTGCAGATGGAAATGAGCAGTTCTTC. Its translation is CASSSQPADGNEQFF.

This clonotype was recorded a few times. This chain uses TRBV30 with TRBJ2-3, with 10 nucleotides matching TRBD2. The germline gives CDR1 GTSNPN, CDR2 SVGIG (reference sequence). The CDR3 totals 17 residues. With 3 bases clipped from V and 0 bases from J, the junction kept 9 bases outside the gene matches. CDR3 sequence reads: CAWSPSGRGDSTDTQYF. CDR3 DNA: TGTGCCTGGAGCCCTAGCGGGAGAGGGGATAGCACAGATACGCAGTATTTT. The full variable domain, its missing parts supplied by reference TRBV30 and TRBJ2-3, is SQTIHQWPATLVQPVGSPLSLECTVEGTSNPNLYWYRQAAGRGLQLLFYSVGIGQISSEVPQNLSASRPQDRQFILSSKKLLLSDSGFYLCAWSPSGRGDSTDTQYFGPGTRLTVL.

The rearrangement uses TRBV20-1 and TRBJ2-7; weak D call: TRBD1 (5 bases). CDR1 and CDR2 from the germline V gene are DFQATT and SNEGSKA (reference sequence). Trimming stripped 2 bases from V and 5 bases from J, with 19 bases between. CDR3 length equals 15 residues. CDR3 nucleotides: TGCAGTGCTAGACCAAGGGGTCGCGGTAGCCACGAGCAGTACTTC. Protein sequence: CSARPRGRGSHEQYF.

The V call is TRBV20-1, the J call TRBJ2-7; D call uncertain. Per the germline V gene, CDR1 is DFQATT and CDR2 is SNEGSKA (reference sequence). The V end was cut by 6 bases, the J end by 0 bases, with 15 bases between. The CDR3 consists of 14 residues. The CDR3: CSAPSTESSYEQYF. CDR3 sequence (DNA): TGCAGTGCACCATCGACGGAGAGCTCCTACGAGCAGTACTTC.

This clonotype turned up a few times. CDR3 loop: CASSILAFSGFDEQFF. For the CDR3, the DNA is TGTGCCAGCAGCATACTAGCCTTTAGCGGTTTCGATGAGCAGTTCTTC. This rearrangement joins TRBV11-2 to TRBJ2-1; D is perhaps TRBD2 (6 bases). With 5 bases removed from V and 8 bases from J, the gap between germline ends came to 22 bases. CDR1 and CDR2 (germline): SGHAT, FQNNGV. The CDR3 extends over 16 amino acids. The whole variable domain, filled in from reference TRBV11-2 and TRBJ2-1, reads EAGVAQSPRYKIIEKRQSVAFWCNPISGHATLYWYQQILGQGPKLLIQFQNNGVVDDSQLPKDRFSAERLKGVDSTLKIQPAKLEDSAVYLCASSILAFSGFDEQFFGPGTRLTVL.

This chain links TRBV7-2 with TRBJ2-4, with 8 bases that match TRBD2. The CDR3 covers 16 residues. V was clipped by 2 bases and J by 1 base; unmatched bases: 4. In germline, CDR1 is SGHTA, CDR2 FQGNSA. CDR3 protein: CASSLKGGGAKNIQYF. The CDR3 bases are TGTGCCAGCAGCTTAAAAGGCGGGGGGGCCAAAAACATTCAGTACTTC.

The chain joins TRBV6-5 to TRBJ2-1; the match to TRBD2 covers 8 bases. The CDR3 sequence is 16 residues long. The V segment lost 4 bases and the J segment 2 bases; nucleotides outside the gene matches: 7. Germline CDR1 MNHEY, CDR2 SVGAGI. CDR3 residues: CASSSTAGGTYNEQFF. The CDR3 DNA sequence: TGTGCCAGCAGTTCCACGGCGGGGGGTACCTACAATGAGCAGTTCTTC.